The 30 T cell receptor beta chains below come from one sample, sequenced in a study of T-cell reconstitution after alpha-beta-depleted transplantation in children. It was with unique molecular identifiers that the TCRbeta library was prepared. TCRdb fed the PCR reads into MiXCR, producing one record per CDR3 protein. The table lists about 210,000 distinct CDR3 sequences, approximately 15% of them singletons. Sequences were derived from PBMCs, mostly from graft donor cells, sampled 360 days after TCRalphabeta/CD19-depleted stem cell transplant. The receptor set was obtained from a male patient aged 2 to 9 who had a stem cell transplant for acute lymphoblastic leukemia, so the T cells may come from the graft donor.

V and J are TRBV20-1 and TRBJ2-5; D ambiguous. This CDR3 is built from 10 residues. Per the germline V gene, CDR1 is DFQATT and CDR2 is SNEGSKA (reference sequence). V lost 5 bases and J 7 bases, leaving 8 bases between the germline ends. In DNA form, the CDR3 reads TGCAGTGCTCTCTCGTTGACCCAGTACTTC. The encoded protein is CSALSLTQYF.

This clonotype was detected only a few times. CDR3: CASSPGTAPRRTQYF. The CDR3 DNA follows: TGTGCCAGCAGCCCCGGGACAGCCCCTAGGCGGACGCAGTATTTT. This chain joins TRBV5-4 and TRBJ2-3; TRBD1 matches 7 bases. Germline V gene sequence: CDR1 SGHNT, CDR2 YYREEE (reference sequence). V shed 4 bases, J shed 9 bases, and the junction held 14 bases outside the gene matches. The CDR3 is 15 amino acids.

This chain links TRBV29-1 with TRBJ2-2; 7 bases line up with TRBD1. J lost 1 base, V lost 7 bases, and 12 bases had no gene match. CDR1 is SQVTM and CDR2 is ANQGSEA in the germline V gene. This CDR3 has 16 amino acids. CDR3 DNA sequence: TGCAGCGGCGGAGGACAGGCAGCTTTGAACACCGGGGAGCTGTTTTTT. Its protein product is CSGGGQAALNTGELFF.

This CDR3 is CASSYSKSLADTQYF. The CDR3 nucleotides read TGTGCCAGCAGTTACTCGAAGTCGCTGGCAGATACGCAGTATTTT. V and J are TRBV6-5 and TRBJ2-3; D is uncertain. CDR3 length: 15 residues. Between the trimmed V and J ends, which lost 0 bases and 4 bases, there was a span of 11 bases. Germline assignment: CDR1 MNHEY and CDR2 SVGAGI.

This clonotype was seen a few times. The CDR3 DNA follows: TGTGCCAGCAGCTTGGAAATTATGACAGGGGGTTACGAGCAGTACTTC. It specifies CASSLEIMTGGYEQYF. V and J are TRBV5-6 and TRBJ2-7; 9 bases align to TRBD1. CDR1 is SGHDT and CDR2 is YYEEEE in the germline V gene. The trim removed 0 bases at V and 4 bases at J, leaving 8 bases unmatched. The CDR3 is 16 amino acids.

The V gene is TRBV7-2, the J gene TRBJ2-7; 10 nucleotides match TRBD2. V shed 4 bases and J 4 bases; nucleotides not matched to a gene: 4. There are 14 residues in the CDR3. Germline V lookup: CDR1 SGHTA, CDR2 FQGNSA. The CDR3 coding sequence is TGTGCCAGCAGCTCAGAAGCGGGGGGGTACGAGCAGTACTTC. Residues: CASSSEAGGYEQYF.

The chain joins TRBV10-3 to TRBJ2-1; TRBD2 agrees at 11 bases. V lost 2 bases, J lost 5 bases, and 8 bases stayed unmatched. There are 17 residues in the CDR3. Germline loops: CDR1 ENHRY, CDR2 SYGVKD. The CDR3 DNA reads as TGTGCCATCAGTGAGACTAGCGGGGGAGGAACCGACAATGAGCAGTTCTTC. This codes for CAISETSGGGTDNEQFF.

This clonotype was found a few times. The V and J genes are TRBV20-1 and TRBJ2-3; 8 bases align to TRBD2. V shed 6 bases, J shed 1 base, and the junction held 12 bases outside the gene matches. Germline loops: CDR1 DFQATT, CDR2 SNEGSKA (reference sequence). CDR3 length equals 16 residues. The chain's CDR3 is CSANTPRGGGTDTQYF. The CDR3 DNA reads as TGCAGTGCAAACACTCCCCGGGGGGGTGGCACAGATACGCAGTATTTT.

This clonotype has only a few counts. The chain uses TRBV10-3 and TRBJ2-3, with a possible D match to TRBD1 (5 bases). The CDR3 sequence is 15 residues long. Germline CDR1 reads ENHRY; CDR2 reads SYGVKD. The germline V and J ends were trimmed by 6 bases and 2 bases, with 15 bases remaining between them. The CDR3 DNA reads TGTGCCATCAGCGGAAACAGGCTGGACACAGATACGCAGTATTTT. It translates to CAISGNRLDTDTQYF.

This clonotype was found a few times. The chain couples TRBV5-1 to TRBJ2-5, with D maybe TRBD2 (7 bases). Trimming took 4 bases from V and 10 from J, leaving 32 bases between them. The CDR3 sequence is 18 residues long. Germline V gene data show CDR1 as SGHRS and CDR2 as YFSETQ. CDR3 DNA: TGCGCCAGCAGCCATCGATCCTCCCACTCCGGGGGGCCCGTGATCCAGTACTTC. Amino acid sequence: CASSHRSSHSGGPVIQYF.

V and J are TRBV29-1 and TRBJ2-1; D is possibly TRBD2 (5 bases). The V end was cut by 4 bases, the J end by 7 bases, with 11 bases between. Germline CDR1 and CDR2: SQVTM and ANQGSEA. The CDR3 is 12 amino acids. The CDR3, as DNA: TGCAGCGTTGGTTTGGGGAGTAATGAGCAGTTCTTC. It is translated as CSVGLGSNEQFF.

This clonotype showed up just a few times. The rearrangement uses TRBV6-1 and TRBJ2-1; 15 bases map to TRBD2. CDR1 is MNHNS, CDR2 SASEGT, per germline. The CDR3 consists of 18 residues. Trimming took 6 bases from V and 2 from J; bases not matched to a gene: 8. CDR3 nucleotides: TGTGCCAGCAGAGGTGGCGGACTAGCGGGGGGGACCTACAATGAGCAGTTCTTC. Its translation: CASRGGGLAGGTYNEQFF.

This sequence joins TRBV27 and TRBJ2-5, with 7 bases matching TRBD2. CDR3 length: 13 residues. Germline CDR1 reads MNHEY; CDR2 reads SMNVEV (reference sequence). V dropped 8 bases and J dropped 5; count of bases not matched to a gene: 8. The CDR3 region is CASLSRRGETQYF. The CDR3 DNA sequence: TGTGCCAGCCTCAGTCGGCGGGGGGAGACCCAGTACTTC.

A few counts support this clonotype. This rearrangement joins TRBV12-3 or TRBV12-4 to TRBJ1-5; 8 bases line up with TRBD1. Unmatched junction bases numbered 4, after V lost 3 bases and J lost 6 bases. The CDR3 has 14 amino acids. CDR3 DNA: TGTGCCAGCAGTTTGGAACAGGGGGGTCAGCCCCAGCATTTT. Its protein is CASSLEQGGQPQHF.

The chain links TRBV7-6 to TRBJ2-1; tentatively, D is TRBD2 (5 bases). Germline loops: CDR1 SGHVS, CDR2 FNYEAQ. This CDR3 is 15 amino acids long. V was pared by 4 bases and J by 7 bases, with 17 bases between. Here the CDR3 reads CASSSSGNSVNEQFF. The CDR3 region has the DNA TGTGCCAGCAGCTCCTCCGGGAACTCCGTGAATGAGCAGTTCTTC.

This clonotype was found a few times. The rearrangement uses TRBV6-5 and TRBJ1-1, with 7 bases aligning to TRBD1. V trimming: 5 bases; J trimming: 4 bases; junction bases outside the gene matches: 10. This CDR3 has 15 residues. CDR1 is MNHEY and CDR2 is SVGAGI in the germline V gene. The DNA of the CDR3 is TGTGCCAGCAGTCACCAAGGTGCAGGGGGCACTGAAGCTTTCTTT. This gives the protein CASSHQGAGGTEAFF.

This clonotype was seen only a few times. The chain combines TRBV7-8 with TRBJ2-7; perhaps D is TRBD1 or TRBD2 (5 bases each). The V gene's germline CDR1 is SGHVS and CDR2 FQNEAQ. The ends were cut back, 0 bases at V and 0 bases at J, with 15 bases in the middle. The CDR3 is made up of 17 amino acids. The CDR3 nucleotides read TGTGCCAGCAGCTTAGCGGACCTTACCGGGGCCTCCTACGAGCAGTACTTC. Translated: CASSLADLTGASYEQYF.

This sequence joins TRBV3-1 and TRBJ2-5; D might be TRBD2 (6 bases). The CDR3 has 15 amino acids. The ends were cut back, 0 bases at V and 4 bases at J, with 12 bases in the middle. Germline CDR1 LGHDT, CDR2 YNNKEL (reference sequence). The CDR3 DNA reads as TGTGCCAGCAGCCAAGATTTTTGGGGAGGAGAGACCCAGTACTTC. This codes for CASSQDFWGGETQYF.

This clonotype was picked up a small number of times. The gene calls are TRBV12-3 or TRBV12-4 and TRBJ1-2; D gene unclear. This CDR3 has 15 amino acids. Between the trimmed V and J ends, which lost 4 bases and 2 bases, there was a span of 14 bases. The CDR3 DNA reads TGTGCCAGCAGTTCCCCCGGACGGATCAACTATGGCTACACCTTC. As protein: CASSSPGRINYGYTF.

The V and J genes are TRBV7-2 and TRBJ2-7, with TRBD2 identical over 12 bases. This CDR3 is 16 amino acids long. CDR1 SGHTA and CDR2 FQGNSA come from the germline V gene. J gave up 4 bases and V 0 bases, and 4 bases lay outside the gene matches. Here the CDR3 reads CASSLARLAGGYEQYF. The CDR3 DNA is TGTGCCAGCAGCTTAGCTAGGCTAGCGGGAGGGTACGAGCAGTACTTC.

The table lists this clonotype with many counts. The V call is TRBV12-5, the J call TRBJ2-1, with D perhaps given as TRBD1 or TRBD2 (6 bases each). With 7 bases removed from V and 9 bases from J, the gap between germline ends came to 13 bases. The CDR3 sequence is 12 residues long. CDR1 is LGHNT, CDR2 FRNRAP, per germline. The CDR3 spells CASDKGGPEQFF. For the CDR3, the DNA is TGTGCTAGTGATAAGGGGGGACCTGAGCAGTTCTTC.

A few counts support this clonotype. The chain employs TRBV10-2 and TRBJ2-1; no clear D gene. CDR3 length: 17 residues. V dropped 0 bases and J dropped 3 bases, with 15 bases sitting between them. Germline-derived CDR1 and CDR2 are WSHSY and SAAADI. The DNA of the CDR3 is TGCGCCAGCAGTGAGTCTAGTGTGGGTTGGGGCTACAATGAGCAGTTCTTC. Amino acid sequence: CASSESSVGWGYNEQFF.

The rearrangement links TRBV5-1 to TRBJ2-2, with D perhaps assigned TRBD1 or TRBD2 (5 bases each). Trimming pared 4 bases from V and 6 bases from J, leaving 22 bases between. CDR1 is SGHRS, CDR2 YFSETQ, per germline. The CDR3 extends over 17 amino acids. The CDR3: CASSLGPLSPFAGELFF. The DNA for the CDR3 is TGCGCCAGCAGCCTGGGACCCCTATCTCCATTCGCCGGGGAGCTGTTTTTT.

CDR3 sequence: CASVSGVNQPQHF. The CDR3 nucleotides read TGCGCCAGCGTTTCCGGGGTCAATCAGCCCCAGCATTTT. This chain connects TRBV10-2 to TRBJ1-5; D is unclear. The germline CDR1 and CDR2 sequences are WSHSY and SAAADI. There are 13 residues in the CDR3. Trimming left V 8 bases short and J 3 bases short, with 11 bases between.

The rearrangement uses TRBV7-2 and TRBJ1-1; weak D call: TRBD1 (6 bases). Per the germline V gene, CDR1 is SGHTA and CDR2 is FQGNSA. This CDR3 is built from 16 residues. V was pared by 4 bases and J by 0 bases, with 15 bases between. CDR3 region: CASSSQAGTLNTEAFF. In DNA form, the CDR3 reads TGTGCCAGCAGCTCGCAAGCCGGGACACTGAACACTGAAGCTTTCTTT.

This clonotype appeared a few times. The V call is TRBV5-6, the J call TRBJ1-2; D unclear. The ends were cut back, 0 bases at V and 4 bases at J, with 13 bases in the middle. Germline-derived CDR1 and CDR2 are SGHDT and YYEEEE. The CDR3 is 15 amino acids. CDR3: CASSLGPGRGYGYTF. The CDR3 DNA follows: TGTGCCAGCAGCTTGGGCCCAGGACGAGGCTATGGCTACACCTTC. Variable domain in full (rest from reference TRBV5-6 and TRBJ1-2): DAGVTQSPTHLIKTRGQQVTLRCSPKSGHDTVSWYQQALGQGPQFIFQYYEEEERQRGNFPDRFSGHQFPNYSSELNVNALLLGDSALYLCASSLGPGRGYGYTFGSGTRLTVV.

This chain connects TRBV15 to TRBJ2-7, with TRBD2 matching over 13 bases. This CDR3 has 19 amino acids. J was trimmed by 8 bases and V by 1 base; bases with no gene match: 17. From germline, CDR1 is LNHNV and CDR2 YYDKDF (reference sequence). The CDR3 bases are TGTGCCACCAGCAGAGCGACTAGCGGGGGGCCTGGGGGTTTTATCCAGCAGTACTTC. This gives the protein CATSRATSGGPGGFIQQYF.

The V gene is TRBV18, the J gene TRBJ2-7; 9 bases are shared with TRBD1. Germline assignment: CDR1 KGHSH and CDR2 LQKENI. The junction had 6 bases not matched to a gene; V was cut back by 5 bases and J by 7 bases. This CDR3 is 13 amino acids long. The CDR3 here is CASSSGQGREQYF. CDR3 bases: TGTGCCAGCTCAAGTGGACAGGGGAGGGAGCAGTACTTC.

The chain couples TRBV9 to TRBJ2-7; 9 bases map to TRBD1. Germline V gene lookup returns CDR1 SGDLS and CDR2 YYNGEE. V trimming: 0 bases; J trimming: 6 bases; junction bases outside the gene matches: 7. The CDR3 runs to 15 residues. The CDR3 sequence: CASSVGGQGSGEQYF. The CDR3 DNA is TGTGCCAGCAGCGTAGGGGGACAGGGCAGTGGCGAGCAGTACTTC.

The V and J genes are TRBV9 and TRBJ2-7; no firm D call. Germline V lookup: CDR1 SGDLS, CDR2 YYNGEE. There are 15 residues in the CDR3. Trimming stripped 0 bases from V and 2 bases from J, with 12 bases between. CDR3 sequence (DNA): TGTGCCAGCAGCGTAGCTCCAGATGGACCCTACGAGCAGTACTTC. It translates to CASSVAPDGPYEQYF.